This T cell receptor (beta chain) was identified during a study of OX40 agonist ivuxolimab in advanced cancers. Study-wide results and caveats: Low normalized T-cell clonal expansion also characterized some of the nonresponders. Partial responders receiving 0.1-3.0 mg/kg showed among the lowest clonal expansion. With doses of 0.1 to 3.0 mg/kg, CD4+ and CD8+ blood T cells had undergone clonal expansion by week 6. What antigens the expanded peripheral T cells recognized was never established.

TCRdb's copy holds only in-frame clones and misses some; the assay was immunoSEQ multiplex PCR. The sample includes 100,000 to 150,000 clones, roughly 91% of them seen just once. CDR1 LNHNV and CDR2 YYDKDF come from the germline V gene (reference sequence). The CDR3 length is 17 residues. V shed 0 bases and J shed 5 bases, with 19 bases lying between them. Comment on this clone: Antigen: not known.

This clonotype was obtained from an adult with an advanced solid tumor such as melanoma, head and neck, liver or kidney cancer. This specimen consisted of CD4+ or CD8+ T cells sorted from blood, obtained in a trial of the OX40 agonist ivuxolimab. This sequence joins TRBV15 and TRBJ1-2; D remains ambiguous. In nucleotides, the CDR3 is TGTGCCACCAGCAGAGATTTGACGCGAGCCTCTGGGTATGGCTACACCTTC. Translated, it gives CATSRDLTRASGYGYTF. Full variable domain (missing parts from reference TRBV15 and TRBJ1-2): DAMVIQNPRYQVTQFGKPVTLSCSQTLNHNVMYWYQQKSSQAPKLLFHYYDKDFNNEADTPDNFQSRRPNTSFCFLDIRSPGLGDTAMYLCATSRDLTRASGYGYTFGSGTRLTVV.